This T cell receptor beta chain emerged from a study of blood T cell repertoires in COVID-19. The method was immunoSEQ multiplex PCR; TCRdb's version includes in-frame clones alone and lacks a portion of them. The table records some 100,000 clones, 86% of them present only once. CDR1 LGHNA and CDR2 YNFKEQ come from the germline V gene. The CDR3 spans 15 residues. V lost 1 base, J lost 1 base, and 10 bases lay in between. The genes are TRBV4-2 and TRBJ1-1; D remains ambiguous. Material for sequencing was peripheral blood. The source of this sequence is a man aged 50 to 60 with acute or convalescent COVID-19. The CDR3 sequence: CASSQAPQQNTEAFF. CDR3 in DNA: TGTGCCAGCAGCCAAGCCCCTCAACAGAACACTGAAGCTTTCTTT.